The 5 T cell receptor beta chains below come from one sample, sequenced in a study of control samples from healthy donors and cancer patients. Sequencing used immunoSEQ multiplex PCR; TCRdb keeps in-frame clones, though not all of them. The top ten hold under 4% of the sample, which has some 95,000 clones, 80% to 95% seen once. Source material: blood. Source of these receptors: a human donor in good health. The donor label of this sample is uncertain.

Notes on this clone: Other DNA sequences in this specimen translate into the identical CDR3. The chain couples TRBV30 to TRBJ1-1; D unclear. The CDR3 runs to 12 residues. Per germline, CDR1 GTSNPN and CDR2 SVGIG (reference sequence). V lost 2 bases, J lost 0 bases, and 4 bases lay in between. CDR3 DNA sequence: TGTGCCTGGAGTCCCGTGAACACTGAAGCTTTCTTT. Amino acids: CAWSPVNTEAFF.

V usage is TRBV5-1 and J usage is TRBJ2-3; TRBD2 aligns across 11 bases. Germline CDR1 SGHRS, CDR2 YFSETQ. The CDR3 is made up of 16 amino acids. V gave up 1 base and J gave up 2 bases; unmatched junction bases: 3. The CDR3 reads CASSLLAGGHTDTQYF. The CDR3 DNA follows: TGCGCCAGCAGCTTGTTAGCGGGGGGGCACACAGATACGCAGTATTTT.

The table lists this clone with a count of one. The V and J genes are TRBV6-5 and TRBJ1-2; the match to TRBD1 covers 9 bases. Trimming cost V 7 bases and J 7 bases; bases outside gene matches: 10. Germline V lookup: CDR1 MNHEY, CDR2 SVGAGI. The CDR3 has 14 residues. This CDR3 reads CASKKQGAGSGYTF. CDR3 DNA sequence: TGTGCCAGCAAAAAACAGGGGGCGGGTAGTGGCTACACCTTC.

CDR3: CASSSGVVDEQFF. The CDR3 bases are TGTGCCAGCAGCTCCGGGGTTGTTGACGAGCAGTTCTTC. The chain uses TRBV7-8 and TRBJ2-1; TRBD2 is a possible D gene (5 bases). Trimming took 4 bases from V and 10 from J, leaving 14 bases between them. This CDR3 spans 13 amino acids. Germline V gives CDR1 SGHVS, CDR2 FQNEAQ.

This chain joins TRBV5-1 and TRBJ1-1, with 12 bases that match TRBD1. From germline, CDR1 is SGHRS and CDR2 YFSETQ. After removal of 3 bases from V and 4 bases from J, the junction contained 13 bases not matched to a gene. This CDR3 contains 18 residues. In nucleotides, the CDR3 is TGCGCCAGCAGCTCCTCACCGGGACAGGGGGCGTCCTTCACTGAAGCTTTCTTT. Residues: CASSSSPGQGASFTEAFF.